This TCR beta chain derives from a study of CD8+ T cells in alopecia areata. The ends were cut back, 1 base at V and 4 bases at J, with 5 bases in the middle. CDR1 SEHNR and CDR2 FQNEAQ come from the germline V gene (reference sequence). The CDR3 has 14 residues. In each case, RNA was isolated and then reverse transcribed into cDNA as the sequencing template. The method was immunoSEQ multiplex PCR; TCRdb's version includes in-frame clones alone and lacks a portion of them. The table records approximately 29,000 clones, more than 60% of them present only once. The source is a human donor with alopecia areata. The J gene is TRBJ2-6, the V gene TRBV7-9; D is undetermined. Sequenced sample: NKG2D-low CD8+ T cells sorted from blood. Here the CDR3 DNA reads TGTGCCAGCAGCTTAGTGAGGGGGGCCAACGTCCTGACTTTC. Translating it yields CASSLVRGANVLTF.